A selection of T cell receptor beta chains follows, all from one sample in a study of shared clonotypes between healthy human individuals. This table comes from immunoSEQ multiplex PCR, and its TCRdb copy is limited to in-frame clones, with some not included. The table includes about 680,000 clones, 72% detected once. Specimen: memory CD4+ T cells sorted from blood. Receptors were obtained from a woman in her twenties or thirties in good health. Each CDR3 is given with its conserved first and last residue. D genes are given only for firm matches. The size field is filled for only some rows; it gives once, few, many or a size class.

len: 15
v_gene: TRBV19
j_gene: TRBJ1-3
abundance: NA
d_gene: NA
CDR3aa: CASKDGVLAGNTIYF
CDR3nt: TGTGCCAGTAAGGACGGAGTCCTCGCTGGAAACACCATATATTTT

len: 13
v_gene: TRBV10-1
j_gene: TRBJ2-1
abundance: few
d_gene: NA
CDR3aa: CASSVGTYNEQFF
CDR3nt: TGCGCCAGCAGTGTGGGAACCTACAATGAGCAGTTCTTC

len: 20
v_gene: TRBV2
j_gene: TRBJ2-7
abundance: NA
d_gene: TRBD2
CDR3aa: CASSEALRGSGPAGSYEQYF
CDR3nt: TGTGCCAGCAGTGAAGCGCTTCGGGGTAGCGGGCCCGCAGGCTCCTACGAGCAGTACTTC

len: 15
v_gene: TRBV5-4
j_gene: TRBJ2-3
abundance: NA
d_gene: NA
CDR3aa: CASSLVGRPTDTQYF
CDR3nt: TGTGCCAGCAGCTTGGTAGGCAGGCCCACAGATACGCAGTATTTT

len: 14
v_gene: TRBV7-9
j_gene: TRBJ1-4
abundance: NA
d_gene: NA
CDR3aa: CASSLRGRGEKLFF
CDR3nt: TGTGCCAGCAGCTTACGGGGTAGGGGAGAAAAACTGTTTTTT

len: 17
v_gene: TRBV15
j_gene: TRBJ2-1
abundance: NA
d_gene: TRBD2
CDR3aa: CATSSLAGGPAGYEQFF
CDR3nt: TGTGCCACCAGCTCCCTAGCGGGAGGCCCGGCGGGCTATGAGCAGTTCTTC

len: 13
v_gene: TRBV7-8
j_gene: TRBJ1-2
abundance: NA
d_gene: NA
CDR3aa: CASSPQTATSYTF
CDR3nt: TGTGCCAGCAGCCCACAGACAGCCACAAGCTACACCTTC

len: 16
v_gene: TRBV11-2
j_gene: TRBJ2-1
abundance: NA
d_gene: TRBD2
CDR3aa: CASSLEQLAGGPEQFF
CDR3nt: TGTGCCAGCAGCCTAGAGCAGCTAGCGGGAGGGCCGGAGCAGTTCTTC

len: 15
v_gene: TRBV27
j_gene: TRBJ1-5
abundance: NA
d_gene: NA
CDR3aa: CASGSGGRGSRAQHF
CDR3nt: TGTGCCAGCGGGTCTGGGGGTCGAGGTTCTAGGGCCCAGCATTTT

len: 10
v_gene: TRBV30
j_gene: TRBJ2-7
abundance: NA
d_gene: NA
CDR3aa: CAWSVHEQYF
CDR3nt: TGTGCCTGGAGTGTACACGAGCAGTACTTC

len: 12
v_gene: TRBV18
j_gene: TRBJ2-1
abundance: NA
d_gene: NA
CDR3aa: CASSPRENEQFF
CDR3nt: TGTGCCAGCTCACCAAGGGAAAATGAGCAGTTCTTC

len: 11
v_gene: TRBV20-1
j_gene: TRBJ2-1
abundance: NA
d_gene: TRBD1
CDR3aa: CSARADRGQFF
CDR3nt: TGCAGTGCTAGAGCTGACAGGGGGCAGTTCTTC

len: 15
v_gene: TRBV19
j_gene: TRBJ2-3
abundance: NA
d_gene: TRBD2
CDR3aa: CASRGTSAERDTQYF
CDR3nt: TGTGCCAGTAGGGGGACTAGCGCTGAGAGAGATACGCAGTATTTT

len: 16
v_gene: TRBV19
j_gene: TRBJ2-6
abundance: NA
d_gene: NA
CDR3aa: CASSSPPVSGANVLTF
CDR3nt: TGTGCCAGTAGCTCCCCCCCGGTTTCTGGGGCCAACGTCCTGACTTTC

len: 17
v_gene: TRBV7-9
j_gene: TRBJ1-2
abundance: NA
d_gene: TRBD1
CDR3aa: CASSLERTGRGRDGYTF
CDR3nt: TGTGCCAGCAGCTTAGAAAGGACAGGACGAGGGCGAGATGGCTACACCTTC

len: 14
v_gene: TRBV10-3
j_gene: TRBJ1-1
abundance: NA
d_gene: NA
CDR3aa: CASRGSTRNTEAFF
CDR3nt: TGTGCCTCCCGGGGCTCAACAAGAAACACTGAAGCTTTCTTT

len: 16
v_gene: TRBV7-8
j_gene: TRBJ2-7
abundance: NA
d_gene: NA
CDR3aa: CASRLLNPLARGEQYF
CDR3nt: TGTGCCAGCAGGCTGCTGAACCCCCTCGCCCGGGGCGAGCAGTACTTC

len: 19
v_gene: TRBV28
j_gene: TRBJ2-1
abundance: NA
d_gene: TRBD2
CDR3aa: CASNSRPGLAGAGGNEQFF
CDR3nt: TGTGCCAGCAACTCAAGGCCGGGACTAGCGGGAGCTGGGGGGAATGAGCAGTTCTTC

len: 15
v_gene: TRBV2
j_gene: TRBJ1-3
abundance: few
d_gene: TRBD1
CDR3aa: CASGDRAISGNTIYF
CDR3nt: TGTGCCAGCGGGGACAGGGCCATCTCTGGAAACACCATATATTTT

len: 14
v_gene: TRBV27
j_gene: TRBJ1-5
abundance: NA
d_gene: NA
CDR3aa: CASSPSGVNQPQHF
CDR3nt: TGTGCCAGCAGCCCCTCCGGGGTCAATCAGCCCCAGCATTTT

len: 17
v_gene: TRBV19
j_gene: TRBJ1-5
abundance: NA
d_gene: NA
CDR3aa: CASSSPWFTSIGQPQHF
CDR3nt: TGTGCCAGTAGTTCCCCGTGGTTCACTTCTATAGGGCAGCCCCAGCATTTT

len: 17
v_gene: TRBV5-1
j_gene: TRBJ1-4
abundance: NA
d_gene: TRBD1
CDR3aa: CASSLGTGGLSNEKLFF
CDR3nt: TGCGCCAGCAGCTTGGGAACAGGGGGCTTGAGTAATGAAAAACTGTTTTTT

len: 16
v_gene: TRBV27
j_gene: TRBJ2-7
abundance: NA
d_gene: NA
CDR3aa: CASRRANKVGSDEQYF
CDR3nt: TGTGCCAGTCGGCGGGCGAACAAAGTCGGATCAGATGAGCAGTACTTC

len: 12
v_gene: TRBV5-1
j_gene: TRBJ1-1
abundance: few
d_gene: NA
CDR3aa: CASSSHSTEAFF
CDR3nt: TGCGCCAGCAGCTCCCACAGCACTGAAGCTTTCTTT

len: 17
v_gene: TRBV5-1
j_gene: TRBJ1-2
abundance: few
d_gene: TRBD1
CDR3aa: CASSPRGGTGVDYGYTF
CDR3nt: TGCGCCAGCAGCCCCCGGGGGGGGACAGGGGTGGACTATGGCTACACCTTC

len: 15
v_gene: TRBV6-6
j_gene: TRBJ2-7
abundance: NA
d_gene: TRBD2
CDR3aa: CASSYSTSGREEQYF
CDR3nt: TGTGCCAGCAGTTACTCAACGAGCGGGAGAGAGGAGCAGTACTTC

len: 14
v_gene: TRBV4-1
j_gene: TRBJ1-1
abundance: NA
d_gene: NA
CDR3aa: CASSTPSWNTEAFF
CDR3nt: TGCGCCAGCAGCACTCCCAGCTGGAACACTGAAGCTTTCTTT

len: 12
v_gene: TRBV2
j_gene: TRBJ2-2
abundance: few
d_gene: NA
CDR3aa: CASSVGKGELFF
CDR3nt: TGTGCCAGCAGTGTCGGGAAAGGGGAGCTGTTTTTT